The next 14 T cell receptor beta chains were all read from a single sample in a study of T cell responses to AZD1222 COVID-19 vaccine. Sequencing was performed with immunoSEQ multiplex PCR; in TCRdb, only in-frame clones are kept and a portion is missing. Of about 140,000 clones in the sample, roughly 90% were seen once. The starting material was peripheral blood, obtained on day 0 of AZD1222 vaccination. The receptor source for this set is an adult in good health.

CDR3 residues: CASSRRGTYNEQFF. In DNA form, the CDR3 reads TGTGCCAGCAGCCGCAGGGGCACCTACAATGAGCAGTTCTTC. The V and J genes are TRBV11-2 and TRBJ2-1; possibly TRBD1 for D (6 bases). The V end was cut by 5 bases, the J end by 2 bases, with 10 bases between. The CDR3 has 14 residues. The germline gives CDR1 SGHAT, CDR2 FQNNGV.

The chain recombines TRBV28 with TRBJ1-2; D is unclear. The germline CDR1 and CDR2 sequences are MDHEN and SYDVKM. The V end lost 11 bases, the J end lost 8 bases, and 15 bases lay between the germline ends. The CDR3 is 11 amino acids. The DNA for the CDR3 is TGTGCCCTTAGGGAATCCGGGGGCTACACCTTC. This translates into CALRESGGYTF.

This clone was recorded once. The gene calls are TRBV18 and TRBJ2-3, with 9 bases lining up with TRBD1. V was pared by 2 bases and J by 3 bases, with 3 bases of the junction left unmatched. CDR3 length equals 15 residues. Germline assignment: CDR1 KGHSH and CDR2 LQKENI. CDR3: CASSPETGGTDTQYF. CDR3 in DNA: TGTGCCAGCTCACCAGAGACAGGGGGAACAGATACGCAGTATTTT.

The J gene is TRBJ2-3, the V gene TRBV7-9; TRBD1 might be the D (6 bases). Trimming cost V 8 bases and J 0 bases, with 12 bases left between them. Germline CDR1 and CDR2: SEHNR and FQNEAQ (reference sequence). The CDR3 spans 14 residues. The CDR3 spells CASYPDRSTDTQYF. The CDR3 DNA sequence: TGTGCCAGCTACCCGGACAGAAGCACAGATACGCAGTATTTT. Looking up the rest from reference TRBV7-9 and TRBJ2-3 gives the full variable domain: DTGVSQNPRHKITKRGQNVTFRCDPISEHNRLYWYRQTLGQGPEFLTYFQNEAQLEKSRLLSDRFSAERPKGSFSTLEIQRTEQGDSAMYLCASYPDRSTDTQYFGPGTRLTVL.

This clone was detected once. The chain carries TRBV7-2 and TRBJ2-3; 12 bases match TRBD2. The CDR3 consists of 17 residues. The V segment lost 0 bases and the J segment 0 bases; nucleotides outside the gene matches: 1. Germline V gives CDR1 SGHTA, CDR2 FQGNSA. CDR3 in DNA: TGTGCCAGCAGCTTAGCTGGGACTAGCGGGAGCACAGATACGCAGTATTTT. Residues: CASSLAGTSGSTDTQYF.

This sequence joins TRBV30 and TRBJ2-5; the match to TRBD1 covers 9 bases. Trimming removed 4 bases from V and 5 bases from J; junction bases left unmatched: 11. The CDR3 extends over 15 amino acids. CDR1 is GTSNPN, CDR2 SVGIG, per germline (reference sequence). In DNA form, the CDR3 reads TGTGCCTGGAAAGGCGGGACAGGGAATAGGGAGACCCAGTACTTC. It is translated as CAWKGGTGNRETQYF.

This rearrangement joins TRBV10-2 to TRBJ2-7; the D gene is possibly TRBD1 (5 bases). Per germline, CDR1 WSHSY and CDR2 SAAADI. There are 13 residues in the CDR3. Trimming took off 6 bases at V and 1 base at J, with 10 bases between the two ends. The DNA for the CDR3 is TGCGCCAGCAGAGATCAGGGATCCTACGAGCAGTACTTC. It codes for CASRDQGSYEQYF.

The chain couples TRBV11-3 to TRBJ2-2; 16 positions agree with TRBD2. Trimming at V came to 4 bases and at J to 5 bases, leaving 10 bases not matched to a gene. CDR3 length equals 19 residues. Germline CDR1 reads SGHNT; CDR2 reads YENEEA. The CDR3 reads CASSSGGLAGGPYTGELFF. The CDR3, as DNA: TGTGCCAGCAGCTCAGGGGGACTAGCGGGAGGGCCGTATACCGGGGAGCTGTTTTTT.

V is TRBV4-1 and J is TRBJ1-2; perhaps TRBD1 as D (5 bases). The V gene's germline CDR1 is MGHRA and CDR2 YSYEKL. The CDR3 covers 13 residues. V gave up 11 bases and J gave up 4 bases, with 17 bases separating them. The CDR3 here is CAGTGAEGYGYTF. The CDR3 nucleotides are TGCGCCGGAACCGGGGCAGAAGGCTATGGCTACACCTTC.

The chain carries TRBV29-1 and TRBJ1-2; the D gene is possibly TRBD1 (5 bases). The CDR3 totals 16 residues. Deletions cut 3 bases from V and 7 bases from J, with 24 bases between. CDR1 and CDR2 from the germline V gene are SQVTM and ANQGSEA. The DNA of the CDR3 is TGCAGCGTTGAGTCCCGAGGCGACAGACTTCTTGCTGGCTACACCTTC. Its translation: CSVESRGDRLLAGYTF.

The chain combines TRBV27 with TRBJ1-2; D ambiguous. The CDR3 loop spans 13 amino acids. Trimming took off 2 bases at V and 3 bases at J, with 7 bases between the two ends. Germline-derived CDR1 and CDR2 are MNHEY and SMNVEV (reference sequence). The CDR3 reads CASSLSRDYGYTF. The CDR3 coding sequence is TGTGCCAGCAGTTTAAGCCGGGACTATGGCTACACCTTC.

This clone was counted once. The chain joins TRBV6-2 or TRBV6-3 to TRBJ2-7; no definite D call. This CDR3 is 14 amino acids long. V was cut by 5 bases and J by 1 base, with 12 bases left in between. CDR1 and CDR2 (germline): MNHEY, SVGEGT. The DNA of the CDR3 is TGTGCCAGCAGTCCGCCGGACCGATCCTACGAGCAGTACTTC. As protein: CASSPPDRSYEQYF.

The chain employs TRBV6-2 or TRBV6-3 and TRBJ1-4; tentative D call: TRBD1 (5 bases). The V end lost 6 bases, the J end lost 8 bases, and 7 bases lay between the germline ends. This CDR3 spans 11 amino acids. Germline V gene sequence: CDR1 MNHEY, CDR2 SVGEGT. CDR3 DNA: TGTGCCAGCAGCTCAGGGGAAAAACTGTTTTTT. This encodes CASSSGEKLFF.

The chain combines TRBV23-1 with TRBJ1-3, with 7 bases fitting TRBD1. TRBV23-1 is an ORF; its function is uncertain. J was trimmed by 1 base and V by 0 bases; bases with no gene match: 3. The CDR3 is 16 amino acids. CDR3 sequence: CASSQSKTGSGNTIYF. CDR3 sequence (DNA): TGCGCCAGCAGTCAATCGAAGACAGGGTCTGGAAACACCATATATTTT.